The rows below give T cell receptor beta chains drawn from one sample of a study of CD8 T cells in Susac syndrome. A single record per CDR3 protein comes from TCRdb applying MiXCR to the immunoSEQ multiplex PCR reads. The sample has around 300,000 distinct CDR3 sequences; about 90% are singletons. The sequenced material came from CD4+ T cells from PBMCs. The source is a human donor with multiple sclerosis. The CDR3 runs from the conserved cysteine through the conserved F or W. A D gene is named only where the DNA matches it firmly. Clone size, where shown, is once, few, many, or a class for clones that have expanded.

size: .
V: TRBV21-1
length: 14
D: .
J: TRBJ2-7
CDR3: CASSKALGSYEQYF
DNA: TGTGCCAGCAGCAAAGCTCTCGGCTCCTACGAGCAGTACTTC

size: .
V: TRBV5-1
length: 16
D: TRBD2
J: TRBJ2-1
CDR3: CASSLASGSSYNEQFF
DNA: TGCGCCAGCAGCTTGGCTAGCGGGAGCTCCTACAATGAGCAGTTCTTC

size: .
V: TRBV20-1
length: 14
D: TRBD2
J: TRBJ2-5
CDR3: CSARDSREWETQYF
DNA: TGCAGTGCTAGAGATTCGCGGGAGTGGGAGACCCAGTACTTC

size: .
V: TRBV29-1
length: 14
D: TRBD2
J: TRBJ2-3
CDR3: CSASLAGGADTQYF
DNA: TGCAGCGCCTCACTAGCGGGAGGCGCAGATACGCAGTATTTT

size: .
V: TRBV20-1
length: 16
D: .
J: TRBJ1-1
CDR3: CSARTIAGVSNTEAFF
DNA: TGCAGTGCCCGAACAATCGCAGGGGTCTCGAACACTGAAGCTTTCTTT

size: .
V: TRBV23-1
length: 14
D: .
J: TRBJ2-7
CDR3: CASSPGLPPYEQYF
DNA: TGCGCCAGCAGCCCAGGACTCCCTCCTTACGAGCAGTACTTC

size: .
V: TRBV30
length: 15
D: .
J: TRBJ2-1
CDR3: CAWSGWRSSYNEQFF
DNA: TGTGCCTGGAGTGGCTGGAGAAGCTCCTACAATGAGCAGTTCTTC

size: .
V: TRBV5-1
length: 13
D: .
J: TRBJ2-1
CDR3: CASSLEGYDEQFF
DNA: TGCGCCAGCAGCTTGGAAGGGTACGATGAGCAGTTCTTC

size: once
V: TRBV7-2
length: 14
D: .
J: TRBJ1-2
CDR3: CASSFPGPESGYTF
DNA: TGTGCCAGCAGCTTCCCGGGACCCGAAAGTGGCTACACCTTC

size: .
V: TRBV20-1
length: 12
D: .
J: TRBJ1-5
CDR3: CSASDSRQPQHF
DNA: TGCAGTGCGAGTGACAGCCGACAGCCCCAGCATTTT

size: .
V: TRBV2
length: 12
D: .
J: TRBJ2-7
CDR3: CASSRTDREQYF
DNA: TGTGCCAGCAGCCGAACAGATCGCGAGCAGTACTTC

size: .
V: TRBV6-1
length: 15
D: TRBD1
J: TRBJ1-1
CDR3: CATCRQGVIPTEAFF
DNA: TGTGCCACCTGTCGACAGGGGGTTATTCCGACTGAAGCTTTCTTT

size: .
V: TRBV19
length: 12
D: .
J: TRBJ2-7
CDR3: CASSIDRGKQYF
DNA: TGTGCCAGTAGTATAGATCGGGGGAAGCAGTACTTC

size: .
V: TRBV12-3/TRBV12-4
length: 14
D: TRBD1
J: TRBJ1-1
CDR3: CASSHPGTGAEAFF
DNA: TGTGCCAGCAGTCACCCTGGGACAGGGGCTGAAGCTTTCTTT

size: .
V: TRBV24-1
length: 14
D: .
J: TRBJ2-3
CDR3: CATSDPTQGYTQYF
DNA: TGTGCCACCAGTGACCCAACTCAGGGGTATACGCAGTATTTT

size: few
V: TRBV11-3
length: 14
D: .
J: TRBJ2-7
CDR3: CASSLVRGTYEQYF
DNA: TGTGCCAGCAGCTTAGTTCGGGGGACCTACGAGCAGTACTTC

size: once
V: TRBV12-3/TRBV12-4
length: 12
D: .
J: TRBJ1-5
CDR3: CASSLLRQPQHF
DNA: TGTGCCAGCAGTTTATTAAGGCAGCCCCAGCATTTT

size: .
V: TRBV29-1
length: 9
D: .
J: TRBJ2-5
CDR3: CSGEETQYF
DNA: TGCAGCGGGGAGGAGACCCAGTACTTC

size: .
V: TRBV6-2/TRBV6-3
length: 14
D: TRBD1
J: TRBJ1-4
CDR3: CASSRTGTGSKLFF
DNA: TGTGCCAGCAGTAGGACCGGGACAGGAAGTAAACTGTTTTTT

size: .
V: TRBV5-5
length: 13
D: TRBD2
J: TRBJ2-7
CDR3: CASSWSGRYEQYF
DNA: TGTGCCAGCAGCTGGAGCGGGAGATACGAGCAGTACTTC

size: .
V: TRBV27
length: 13
D: .
J: TRBJ2-7
CDR3: CASSFQGVDEQYF
DNA: TGTGCCAGCAGTTTCCAAGGAGTCGACGAGCAGTACTTC

size: .
V: TRBV2
length: 14
D: TRBD2
J: TRBJ2-7
CDR3: CASSGAGGAYEQYF
DNA: TGTGCCAGCAGTGGAGCGGGAGGCGCCTACGAGCAGTACTTC

size: .
V: TRBV7-3
length: 12
D: .
J: TRBJ2-4
CDR3: CASSTYGDIQYF
DNA: TGTGCCAGCAGCACGTACGGGGACATTCAGTACTTC

size: .
V: TRBV5-4
length: 15
D: .
J: TRBJ1-2
CDR3: CASSLAAGAGGGYTF
DNA: TGTGCCAGCAGCTTGGCGGCAGGGGCGGGGGGGGGCTACACCTTC

size: once
V: TRBV3-1
length: 15
D: .
J: TRBJ1-3
CDR3: CASSQSSISGNTIYF
DNA: TGTGCCAGCAGCCAATCATCGATCTCTGGAAACACCATATATTTT

size: once
V: TRBV20-1
length: 13
D: .
J: TRBJ2-5
CDR3: CSAQGGSHETQYF
DNA: TGCAGTGCCCAGGGCGGGTCCCACGAGACCCAGTACTTC

size: .
V: TRBV5-1
length: 18
D: TRBD2
J: TRBJ2-3
CDR3: CASSLESGTGRGTDTQYF
DNA: TGCGCCAGCAGCTTGGAGAGCGGGACGGGGAGGGGCACAGATACGCAGTATTTT

size: .
V: TRBV28
length: 12
D: .
J: TRBJ1-1
CDR3: CASRLRDTEAFF
DNA: TGTGCCAGCAGACTCCGGGACACTGAAGCTTTCTTT

size: .
V: TRBV7-2
length: 12
D: TRBD2
J: TRBJ2-1
CDR3: CASSFSGGAQFF
DNA: TGTGCCAGCAGCTTTAGCGGGGGGGCCCAGTTCTTC

size: .
V: TRBV5-5
length: 15
D: TRBD1
J: TRBJ2-1
CDR3: CASSAGQGMDNEQFF
DNA: TGTGCCAGCAGTGCGGGACAGGGGATGGACAATGAGCAGTTCTTC

size: .
V: TRBV16
length: 14
D: .
J: TRBJ2-3
CDR3: CASSAYSSRDTQYF
DNA: TGTGCCAGCAGCGCTTATTCCTCGAGGGATACGCAGTATTTT

size: .
V: TRBV12-3/TRBV12-4
length: 14
D: .
J: TRBJ2-1
CDR3: CASSFLRAAGEQFF
DNA: TGTGCCAGCAGTTTTCTGCGGGCGGCCGGTGAGCAGTTCTTC

size: .
V: TRBV29-1
length: 15
D: .
J: TRBJ2-5
CDR3: CSVAPLGLDQETQYF
DNA: TGCAGCGTTGCCCCCCTTGGGCTAGACCAAGAGACCCAGTACTTC

size: .
V: TRBV20-1
length: 15
D: TRBD1
J: TRBJ1-1
CDR3: CSASRGTEKNTEAFF
DNA: TGCAGTGCTAGCCGCGGGACAGAAAAGAACACTGAAGCTTTCTTT

size: .
V: TRBV29-1
length: 13
D: .
J: TRBJ1-3
CDR3: CSAGTPGGNTIYF
DNA: TGCAGCGCCGGGACTCCGGGGGGAAACACCATATATTTT

size: few
V: TRBV7-2
length: 15
D: TRBD2
J: TRBJ2-7
CDR3: CASSLGTGGAYEQYF
DNA: TGTGCCAGCAGCTTAGGAACGGGAGGTGCCTACGAGCAGTACTTC

size: .
V: TRBV5-6
length: 14
D: .
J: TRBJ2-7
CDR3: CASRPRGRGYEQYF
DNA: TGTGCCAGTCGGCCCCGGGGGCGAGGCTACGAGCAGTACTTC

size: .
V: TRBV3-1
length: 12
D: .
J: TRBJ1-2
CDR3: CASSPEGVGYTF
DNA: TGTGCCAGCAGCCCAGAGGGGGTCGGCTACACCTTC

size: .
V: TRBV19
length: 13
D: TRBD1
J: TRBJ1-2
CDR3: CASSVLQGDGYTF
DNA: TGTGCCAGTAGTGTACTTCAGGGGGATGGCTACACCTTC

size: .
V: TRBV9
length: 16
D: TRBD1
J: TRBJ2-2
CDR3: CASSVVGQVNTGELFF
DNA: TGTGCCAGCAGCGTAGTAGGACAGGTGAACACCGGGGAGCTGTTTTTT

size: .
V: TRBV7-2
length: 14
D: .
J: TRBJ1-2
CDR3: CASSFRFRGGGYTF
DNA: TGTGCCAGCAGCTTTCGGTTCAGGGGTGGTGGCTACACCTTC

size: .
V: TRBV4-2
length: 14
D: .
J: TRBJ2-3
CDR3: CASSQEQASDTQYF
DNA: TGTGCCAGCAGCCAAGAGCAGGCCTCCGATACGCAGTATTTT

size: few
V: TRBV20-1
length: 11
D: .
J: TRBJ2-5
CDR3: CSARPGETQYF
DNA: TGCAGTGCTAGACCTGGGGAGACCCAGTACTTC

size: .
V: TRBV30
length: 14
D: .
J: TRBJ2-2
CDR3: CATSGQLSTGELFF
DNA: TGTGCCACCTCCGGACAGCTTTCCACCGGGGAGCTGTTTTTT

size: .
V: TRBV30
length: 15
D: .
J: TRBJ2-2
CDR3: CAWSAGLDVTGELFF
DNA: TGTGCCTGGAGTGCCGGACTGGACGTCACCGGGGAGCTGTTTTTT

size: .
V: TRBV4-1
length: 14
D: .
J: TRBJ2-6
CDR3: CASSHETGIGVLTF
DNA: TGCGCCAGCAGCCACGAGACAGGTATCGGCGTCCTGACTTTC

size: .
V: TRBV12-3/TRBV12-4
length: 15
D: .
J: TRBJ1-1
CDR3: CASSFNRKGSSEAFF
DNA: TGTGCCAGCAGTTTTAATCGTAAGGGCTCGAGTGAAGCTTTCTTT

size: .
V: TRBV7-9
length: 15
D: .
J: TRBJ1-2
CDR3: CASSPDRTGNYGYTF
DNA: TGTGCCAGCAGTCCAGACAGGACGGGCAACTATGGCTACACCTTC